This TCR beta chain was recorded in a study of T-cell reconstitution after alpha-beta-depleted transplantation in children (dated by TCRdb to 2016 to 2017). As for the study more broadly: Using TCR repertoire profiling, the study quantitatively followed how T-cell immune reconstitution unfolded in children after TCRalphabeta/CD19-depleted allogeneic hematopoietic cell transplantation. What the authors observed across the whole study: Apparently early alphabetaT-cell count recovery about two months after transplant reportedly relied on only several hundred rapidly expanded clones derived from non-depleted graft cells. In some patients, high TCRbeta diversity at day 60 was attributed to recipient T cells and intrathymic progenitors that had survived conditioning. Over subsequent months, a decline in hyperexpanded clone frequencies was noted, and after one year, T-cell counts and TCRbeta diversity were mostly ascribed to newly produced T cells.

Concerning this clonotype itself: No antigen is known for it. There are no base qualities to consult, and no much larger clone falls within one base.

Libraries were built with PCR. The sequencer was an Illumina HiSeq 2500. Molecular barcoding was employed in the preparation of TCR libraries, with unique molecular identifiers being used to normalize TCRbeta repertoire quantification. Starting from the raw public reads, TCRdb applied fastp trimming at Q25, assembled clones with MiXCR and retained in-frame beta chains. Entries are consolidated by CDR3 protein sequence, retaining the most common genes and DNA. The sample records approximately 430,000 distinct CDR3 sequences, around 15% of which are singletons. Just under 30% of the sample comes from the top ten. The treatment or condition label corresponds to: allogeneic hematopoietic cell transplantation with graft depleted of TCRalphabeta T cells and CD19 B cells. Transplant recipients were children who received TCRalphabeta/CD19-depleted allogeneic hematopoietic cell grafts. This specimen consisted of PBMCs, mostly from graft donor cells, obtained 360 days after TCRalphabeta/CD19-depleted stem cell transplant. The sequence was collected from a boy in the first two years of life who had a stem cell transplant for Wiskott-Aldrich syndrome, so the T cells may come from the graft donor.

The sequenced DNA is TGCAGTGCCGCCGGCCGACTAGCCAAAAACATTCAGTACTTC. It translates as CSAAGRLAKNIQYF. The rearranged chain carries TRBV20-1 and TRBJ2-4, with the D gene too uncertain to name. CDR1 is given as DFQATT and CDR2 as SNEGSKA, both from the germline V gene (reference sequence). Counted from cysteine to phenylalanine, this CDR3 has 14 amino acids. This entry keeps only the CDR3 DNA: 42 bases, framed from base 1. V and J lose 6 bases and 0 bases, and a span of 12 bases separates them.